This T cell receptor (beta chain) was sequenced during a study of blood T cell repertoires in COVID-19. Turning to the study itself: Sources were T cells, B-cell-depleted T cells, or PBMCs; the material itself was cDNA or gDNA.

Those enrolled in Seattle joined during active infection and were followed longitudinally afterward. The CDR3 consists of 15 residues. Germline values: CDR1 SGHKS, CDR2 YYEKEE (reference sequence). Trimming shortened V by 4 bases and J by 0 bases, and 10 bases separated the two germline ends. In the authors' methods: Researchers report that nucleated cell counts were estimated from reference gene primer amplification. Produced via immunoSEQ multiplex PCR; TCRdb's table is partial and in-frame only. D and trimming come from the DNA, and the V and J calls and clone size come from that table. The profile covers under 200,000 clones, with about 81% appearing a single time and approximately 8% taken by the ten largest.

The TCR sequence derives from a woman in her sixties with COVID-19, enrolled during active disease. Sequencing was carried out using peripheral blood. The rearrangement joins TRBV5-5 to TRBJ1-4; D unresolved. The CDR3 DNA follows: TGTGCCAGCAGCCTTTCCGGGACAACTAATGAAAAACTGTTTTTT. It encodes CASSLSGTTNEKLFF.